This is a list of T cell receptor beta chains from one sample in a study of cytomegalovirus exposure and HLA in healthy donors. Assay used: immunoSEQ multiplex PCR; TCRdb lists only in-frame clones, some missing. The data show some 140,000 clones, 55% to 80% seen once. The sequenced sample consisted of PBMCs. The receptors originated from a woman aged 35 to 49 in good health and CMV-seronegative. The CDR3 runs from the conserved cysteine through the conserved F or W. A D gene is named only where the DNA matches it firmly. Clone sizes are given selectively: once, few, many, or a class where the clone is expanded.

V gene: TRBV18
clone size: NA
CDR3 length: 16
D gene: TRBD1
J gene: TRBJ2-7
CDR3 DNA: TGTGCCAGCTCACGAGGGATACTCCACAGGGGCTACGAGCAGTACTTC
CDR3 protein: CASSRGILHRGYEQYF

V gene: TRBV27
clone size: NA
CDR3 length: 13
D gene: NA
J gene: TRBJ2-1
CDR3 DNA: TGTGCCAGCAGTTTGGGGCAGGCCAATGAGCAGTTCTTC
CDR3 protein: CASSLGQANEQFF

V gene: TRBV4-1
clone size: few
CDR3 length: 16
D gene: NA
J gene: TRBJ2-7
CDR3 DNA: TGCGCCAGCAGCCAAGGGGGGGGCAGGGGGCATTACGAGCAGTACTTC
CDR3 protein: CASSQGGGRGHYEQYF

V gene: TRBV7-8
clone size: once
CDR3 length: 16
D gene: NA
J gene: TRBJ1-2
CDR3 DNA: TGTGCCAGCAGCCCCGCGGAAGGACAGATTAACTATGGCTACACCTTC
CDR3 protein: CASSPAEGQINYGYTF

V gene: TRBV7-6
clone size: NA
CDR3 length: 13
D gene: NA
J gene: TRBJ2-6
CDR3 DNA: TGTGCCAGCAGCAACTACGGGGCCAACGTCCTGACTTTC
CDR3 protein: CASSNYGANVLTF

V gene: TRBV4-2
clone size: NA
CDR3 length: 14
D gene: TRBD1
J gene: TRBJ1-5
CDR3 DNA: TGTGCCAGCTCAGCGGACAGGGGATTTCAGCCCCAGCATTTT
CDR3 protein: CASSADRGFQPQHF

V gene: TRBV6-1
clone size: NA
CDR3 length: 16
D gene: NA
J gene: TRBJ1-3
CDR3 DNA: TGTGCCAGCAGTGGAGGACAGATCCTCTCTGGAAACACCATATATTTT
CDR3 protein: CASSGGQILSGNTIYF

V gene: TRBV5-1
clone size: NA
CDR3 length: 12
D gene: NA
J gene: TRBJ1-2
CDR3 DNA: TGCGCCAGCAGTAGGGGAGGTGATGGCTACACCTTC
CDR3 protein: CASSRGGDGYTF

V gene: TRBV4-1
clone size: NA
CDR3 length: 13
D gene: NA
J gene: TRBJ1-1
CDR3 DNA: TGCGCCAGTTCTACTGCAAAGAACACTGAAGCTTTCTTT
CDR3 protein: CASSTAKNTEAFF

V gene: TRBV7-6
clone size: NA
CDR3 length: 15
D gene: TRBD2
J gene: TRBJ2-1
CDR3 DNA: TGTGCCAGCAGCCGCGGGACTAGCGGGGGGAATGAGCAGTTCTTC
CDR3 protein: CASSRGTSGGNEQFF

V gene: TRBV28
clone size: NA
CDR3 length: 16
D gene: NA
J gene: TRBJ2-5
CDR3 DNA: TGTGCCAGCAGTTCTCCTCGCCCGGGGTACCAAGAGACCCAGTACTTC
CDR3 protein: CASSSPRPGYQETQYF

V gene: TRBV4-1
clone size: NA
CDR3 length: 14
D gene: TRBD1
J gene: TRBJ1-5
CDR3 DNA: TGCGCCAGCAGCCTGGGACAGGGCAATCAGCCCCAGCATTTT
CDR3 protein: CASSLGQGNQPQHF

V gene: TRBV7-9
clone size: NA
CDR3 length: 15
D gene: TRBD1
J gene: TRBJ2-5
CDR3 DNA: TGTGCCAGCAGCTTAGGGGACAGGGGTTTCGAGACCCAGTACTTC
CDR3 protein: CASSLGDRGFETQYF

V gene: TRBV19
clone size: few
CDR3 length: 14
D gene: TRBD2
J gene: TRBJ2-3
CDR3 DNA: TGTGCCAGTAGGCTAGCGGGGGACACAGATACGCAGTATTTT
CDR3 protein: CASRLAGDTDTQYF

V gene: TRBV7-3
clone size: NA
CDR3 length: 17
D gene: TRBD1
J gene: TRBJ1-6
CDR3 DNA: TGTGCCAGCAGCTTACTGCCCTCGACAGGGACTAATTCACCCCTCCACTTT
CDR3 protein: CASSLLPSTGTNSPLHF

V gene: TRBV28
clone size: NA
CDR3 length: 14
D gene: TRBD1
J gene: TRBJ1-4
CDR3 DNA: TGTGCCAGCAGTTTAGGACAGGGCCTTGAAAAACTGTTTTTT
CDR3 protein: CASSLGQGLEKLFF

V gene: TRBV9
clone size: NA
CDR3 length: 16
D gene: TRBD1
J gene: TRBJ1-2
CDR3 DNA: TGTGCCAGCAGCGTCGGACAGGGGGCGGCTAACTATGGCTACACCTTC
CDR3 protein: CASSVGQGAANYGYTF

V gene: TRBV4-1
clone size: NA
CDR3 length: 17
D gene: TRBD1
J gene: TRBJ1-5
CDR3 DNA: TGCGCCAGCAGCCACCGAGCGGACAGGGATAGCAATCAGCCCCAGCATTTT
CDR3 protein: CASSHRADRDSNQPQHF

V gene: TRBV19
clone size: NA
CDR3 length: 15
D gene: NA
J gene: TRBJ2-3
CDR3 DNA: TGTGCCAGTAGTATTCAGGCAGGGAACACAGATACGCAGTATTTT
CDR3 protein: CASSIQAGNTDTQYF

V gene: TRBV29-1
clone size: NA
CDR3 length: 16
D gene: NA
J gene: TRBJ2-1
CDR3 DNA: TGCAGCGTTGGTGTTTCCGTAGCGAGCTCCTACAATGAGCAGTTCTTC
CDR3 protein: CSVGVSVASSYNEQFF

V gene: TRBV6-5
clone size: few
CDR3 length: 14
D gene: NA
J gene: TRBJ2-6
CDR3 DNA: TGTGCCAGCAGTCGTATTCCTGGGGCCAACGTCCTGACTTTC
CDR3 protein: CASSRIPGANVLTF

V gene: TRBV10-3
clone size: NA
CDR3 length: 14
D gene: NA
J gene: TRBJ2-5
CDR3 DNA: TGTGCCATCAGTGAGGGTCTTACGGGAGAGACCCAGTACTTC
CDR3 protein: CAISEGLTGETQYF

V gene: TRBV4-1
clone size: NA
CDR3 length: 15
D gene: TRBD1
J gene: TRBJ1-1
CDR3 DNA: TGCGCCAGCAGCCAAAACGACAGGGAAGGCACTGAAGCTTTCTTT
CDR3 protein: CASSQNDREGTEAFF

V gene: TRBV19
clone size: NA
CDR3 length: 13
D gene: NA
J gene: TRBJ1-1
CDR3 DNA: TGTGCCAGCCTCCCCTCGCGAGGGGGTCTTGCTTTCTTT
CDR3 protein: CASLPSRGGLAFF

V gene: TRBV5-1
clone size: NA
CDR3 length: 17
D gene: TRBD1
J gene: TRBJ1-4
CDR3 DNA: TGCGCCAGCAGCTCGGAGAGTAGAAGACAGGGAGGCGAAAAACTGTTTTTT
CDR3 protein: CASSSESRRQGGEKLFF

V gene: TRBV10-3
clone size: NA
CDR3 length: 13
D gene: TRBD1
J gene: TRBJ2-5
CDR3 DNA: TGTGCCATCAGGGGGACAGGGGAAGAGACCCAGTACTTC
CDR3 protein: CAIRGTGEETQYF

V gene: TRBV7-9
clone size: NA
CDR3 length: 15
D gene: NA
J gene: TRBJ2-7
CDR3 DNA: TGTGCCAGCAGTCCACAAGAGGACAGTCGACTCGAGCAGTACTTC
CDR3 protein: CASSPQEDSRLEQYF

V gene: TRBV18
clone size: once
CDR3 length: 14
D gene: NA
J gene: TRBJ2-1
CDR3 DNA: TGTGCCAGCTCACCTCTAAGCTCCTACAATGAGCAGTTCTTC
CDR3 protein: CASSPLSSYNEQFF

V gene: TRBV20-1
clone size: NA
CDR3 length: 11
D gene: NA
J gene: TRBJ1-1
CDR3 DNA: TGCAGTGCTAGCGGGAATAGTGAAGCTTTCTTT
CDR3 protein: CSASGNSEAFF

V gene: TRBV7-2
clone size: NA
CDR3 length: 15
D gene: TRBD1
J gene: TRBJ1-1
CDR3 DNA: TGTGCCAGCAGCTTAGGTTCGGGACAGGCGGGTGAAGCTTTCTTT
CDR3 protein: CASSLGSGQAGEAFF